Listed here is a single TCR beta chain. Its target is unknown. The Oncomine TCR Beta short-read assay was what sequenced the DNA obtained from cultured CD4+ T cells. TCRdb analysed the PCR reads with MiXCR anew, one entry per CDR3 protein. In the table there are about 12,000 distinct CDR3 sequences, less than 70% of which are singletons. This entry is derived from a study of vaccination and CD4 T cells after COVID-19. Study-level background: Six males and four females, two of them Hispanic, were enrolled as convalescents.

There are 15 residues in the CDR3. The V end was cut by 2 bases, the J end by 7 bases, with 14 bases between. CDR1 is SGHTA, CDR2 FQGNSA, per germline. The sample's treatment: roughly nine-day PBMC culture with coronavirus spike peptide pools or control peptides (ViraFEST assay). The rearrangement uses TRBV7-2 and TRBJ2-2; D uncertain. The sample taken for sequencing was CD4+ T cells from blood, cultured in vitro. The sequence derives from a human donor who had recovered from COVID-19. CDR3 in amino acids: CASSLFSITNGELFF. DNA for the CDR3: TGTGCCAGCAGCTTATTCAGCATCACGAACGGGGAGCTGTTTTTT.